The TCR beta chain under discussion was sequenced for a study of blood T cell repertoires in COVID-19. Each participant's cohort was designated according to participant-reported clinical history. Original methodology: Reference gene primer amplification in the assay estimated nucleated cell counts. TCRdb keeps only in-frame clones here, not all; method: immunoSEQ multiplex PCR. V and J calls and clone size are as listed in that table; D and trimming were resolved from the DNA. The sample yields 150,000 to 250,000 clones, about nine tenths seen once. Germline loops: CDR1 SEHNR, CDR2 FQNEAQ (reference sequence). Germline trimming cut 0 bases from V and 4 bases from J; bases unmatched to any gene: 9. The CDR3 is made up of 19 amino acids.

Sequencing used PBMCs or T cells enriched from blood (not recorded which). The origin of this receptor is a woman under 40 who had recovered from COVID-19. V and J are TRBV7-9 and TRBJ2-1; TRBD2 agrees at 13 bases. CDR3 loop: CASSLALRTSGRRYNEQFF. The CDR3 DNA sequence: TGTGCCAGCAGCTTAGCGCTTCGGACTAGCGGGAGAAGGTACAATGAGCAGTTCTTC. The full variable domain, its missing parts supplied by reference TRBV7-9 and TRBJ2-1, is DTGVSQNPRHKITKRGQNVTFRCDPISEHNRLYWYRQTLGQGPEFLTYFQNEAQLEKSRLLSDRFSAERPKGSFSTLEIQRTEQGDSAMYLCASSLALRTSGRRYNEQFFGPGTRLTVL.